The TCR beta chain under discussion was sequenced for a study of T cell changes during pregnancy in multiple sclerosis. J lost 8 bases, V lost 5 bases, and 11 bases had no gene match. This CDR3 spans 15 amino acids. Germline V lookup: CDR1 SGHNT, CDR2 YYREEE (reference sequence). Clones were read by immunoSEQ multiplex PCR, and TCRdb kept only the in-frame ones, dropping some. There are 70,000 to 95,000 clones in the sample; about 89% occur only once, and approximately 1.9% lies in the top ten. Sequences were derived from peripheral blood, sampled before pregnancy. The sequence was collected from a female donor with multiple sclerosis, enrolled in a pregnancy study. This chain uses TRBV5-4 with TRBJ1-2; 11 nucleotides agree with TRBD1. The CDR3 reads CASRQAGTGGHGYTF. CDR3 nucleotides: TGTGCCAGCAGACAAGCCGGGACAGGGGGACACGGCTACACCTTC.